This T cell receptor (beta chain) was identified in a study of blood T cell repertoires in COVID-19. Whole-study context: The samples span acute and convalescent COVID-19 from the United States, Italy and Spain. From T cells, B-cell-depleted T cells, or PBMCs came the material, which was cDNA or gDNA.

Looked up from germline, CDR1 is SEHNR and CDR2 is FQNEAQ (reference sequence). CDR3 length equals 15 residues. The V end was cut by 0 bases, the J end by 5 bases, with 11 bases between. Per the authors' pipeline: Amplification from reference gene primers served as the basis for estimated nucleated cell counts. Method: immunoSEQ multiplex PCR; TCRdb's copy keeps in-frame clones and lacks some. The D gene and trimming were derived from the DNA, and the V and J assignments and clone size from that table. Of approximately 100,000 clones listed, roughly 85% are singletons. Sequencing input: peripheral blood. The chain is built from TRBV7-9 and TRBJ2-1; TRBD2 is a possible D gene (6 bases). The origin of this receptor is a middle-aged man in a cohort sampled during active COVID-19. This chain's CDR3 is CASSLAGGRHNEQFF. CDR3 DNA sequence: TGTGCCAGCAGCTTAGCGGGGGGAAGGCACAATGAGCAGTTCTTC. Full variable domain (missing parts from reference TRBV7-9 and TRBJ2-1): DTGVSQNPRHKITKRGQNVTFRCDPISEHNRLYWYRQTLGQGPEFLTYFQNEAQLEKSRLLSDRFSAERPKGSFSTLEIQRTEQGDSAMYLCASSLAGGRHNEQFFGPGTRLTVL.